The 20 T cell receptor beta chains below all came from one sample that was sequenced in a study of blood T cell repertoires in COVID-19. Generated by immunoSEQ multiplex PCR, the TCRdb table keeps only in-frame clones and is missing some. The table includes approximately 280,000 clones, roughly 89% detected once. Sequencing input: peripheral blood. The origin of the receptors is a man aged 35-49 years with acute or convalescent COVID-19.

The CDR3 loop is CASSERGRGNQPQHF. CDR3 DNA: TGTGCCAGCAGTGAACGAGGTCGGGGCAATCAGCCCCAGCATTTT. The V and J genes are TRBV2 and TRBJ1-5; D not resolved. Deletions cut 2 bases from V and 2 bases from J, with 10 bases between. The CDR3 is made up of 15 amino acids. The germline V gene has CDR1 SNHLY and CDR2 FYNNEI. Complete variable domain (other parts from reference TRBV2 and TRBJ1-5): EPEVTQTPSHQVTQMGQEVILRCVPISNHLYFYWYRQILGQKVEFLVSFYNNEISEKSEIFDDQFSVERPDGSNFTLKIRSTKLEDSAMYFCASSERGRGNQPQHFGDGTRLSIL.

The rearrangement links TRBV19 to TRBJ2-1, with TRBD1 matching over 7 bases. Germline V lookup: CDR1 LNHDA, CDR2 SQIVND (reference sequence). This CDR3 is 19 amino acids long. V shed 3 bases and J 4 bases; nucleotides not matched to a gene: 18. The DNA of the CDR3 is TGTGCCAGTAGTATTAGTAGTCCACAGGGGCATTTGGATTACAATGAGCAGTTCTTC. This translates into CASSISSPQGHLDYNEQFF.

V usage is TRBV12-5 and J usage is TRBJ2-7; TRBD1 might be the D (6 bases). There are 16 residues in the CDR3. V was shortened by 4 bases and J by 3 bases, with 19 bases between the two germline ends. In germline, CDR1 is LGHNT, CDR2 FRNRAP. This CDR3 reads CASGSPTGGPFYEQYF. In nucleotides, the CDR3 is TGTGCTAGTGGTTCCCCGACAGGAGGTCCGTTCTACGAGCAGTACTTC.

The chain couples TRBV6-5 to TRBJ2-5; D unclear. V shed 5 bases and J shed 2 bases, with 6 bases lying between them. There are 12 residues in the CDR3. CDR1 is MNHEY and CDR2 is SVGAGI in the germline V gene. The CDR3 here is CASSNQQETQYF. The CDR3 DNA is TGTGCCAGCAGTAACCAGCAAGAGACCCAGTACTTC.

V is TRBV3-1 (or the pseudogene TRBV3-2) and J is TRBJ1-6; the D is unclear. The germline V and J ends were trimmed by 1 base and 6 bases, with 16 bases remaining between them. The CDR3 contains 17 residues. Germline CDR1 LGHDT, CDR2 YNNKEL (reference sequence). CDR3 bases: TGTGCCAGCAGCCAAGGGGCAATCTTGGCGGGTAATTCACCCCTCCACTTT. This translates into CASSQGAILAGNSPLHF.

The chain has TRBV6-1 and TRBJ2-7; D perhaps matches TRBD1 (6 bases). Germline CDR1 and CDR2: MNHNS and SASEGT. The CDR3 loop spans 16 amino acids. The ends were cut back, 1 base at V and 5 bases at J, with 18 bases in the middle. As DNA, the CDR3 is TGTGCCAGCAGTGAAGGGGGACAAGACTTCGCCAACGAGCAGTACTTC. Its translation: CASSEGGQDFANEQYF.

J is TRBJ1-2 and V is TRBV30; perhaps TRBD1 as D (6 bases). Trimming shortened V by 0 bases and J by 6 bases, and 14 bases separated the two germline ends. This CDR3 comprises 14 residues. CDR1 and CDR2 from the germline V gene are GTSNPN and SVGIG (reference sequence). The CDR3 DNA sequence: TGTGCCTGGAGTGTAAAAGGGGCAGGGGATGGCTACACCTTC. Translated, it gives CAWSVKGAGDGYTF.

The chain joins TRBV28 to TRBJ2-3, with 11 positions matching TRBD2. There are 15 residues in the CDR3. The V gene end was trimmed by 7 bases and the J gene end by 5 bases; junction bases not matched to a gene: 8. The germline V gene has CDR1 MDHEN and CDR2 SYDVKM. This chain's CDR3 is CASTTSGGTGDTQYF. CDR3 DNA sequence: TGTGCCAGCACTACTAGCGGGGGCACCGGAGATACGCAGTATTTT.

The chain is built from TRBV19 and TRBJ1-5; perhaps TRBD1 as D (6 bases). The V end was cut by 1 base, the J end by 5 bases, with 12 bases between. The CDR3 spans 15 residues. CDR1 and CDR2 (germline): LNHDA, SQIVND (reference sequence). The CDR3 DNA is TGTGCCAGTAGTATAGGAAGGGCAGGGGATCAGCCCCAGCATTTT. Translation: CASSIGRAGDQPQHF.

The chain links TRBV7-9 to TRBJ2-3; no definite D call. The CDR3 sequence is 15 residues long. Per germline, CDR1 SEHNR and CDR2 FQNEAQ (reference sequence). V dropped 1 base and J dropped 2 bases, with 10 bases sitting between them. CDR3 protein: CASSLGAAFTDTQYF. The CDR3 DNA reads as TGTGCCAGCAGCTTAGGGGCCGCTTTCACAGATACGCAGTATTTT.

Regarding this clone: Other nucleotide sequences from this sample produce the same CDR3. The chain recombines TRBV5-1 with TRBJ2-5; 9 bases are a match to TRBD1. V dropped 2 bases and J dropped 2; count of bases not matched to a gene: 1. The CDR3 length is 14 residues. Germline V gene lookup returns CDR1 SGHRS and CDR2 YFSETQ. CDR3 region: CASSLQGAQETQYF. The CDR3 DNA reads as TGCGCCAGCAGCTTACAGGGGGCTCAAGAGACCCAGTACTTC.

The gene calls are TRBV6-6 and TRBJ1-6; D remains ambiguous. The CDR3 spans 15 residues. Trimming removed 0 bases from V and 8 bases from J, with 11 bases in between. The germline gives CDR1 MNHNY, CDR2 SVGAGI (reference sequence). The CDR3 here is CASSYSNTRDSPLHF. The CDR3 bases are TGTGCCAGCAGTTACTCGAACACGAGGGATTCACCCCTCCACTTT.

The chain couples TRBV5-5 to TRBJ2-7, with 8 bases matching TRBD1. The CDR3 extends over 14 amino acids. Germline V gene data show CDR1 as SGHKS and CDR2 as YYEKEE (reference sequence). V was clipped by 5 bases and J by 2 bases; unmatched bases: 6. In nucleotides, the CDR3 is TGTGCCAGCAGTCATGGGACAGGTCCCTACGAGCAGTACTTC. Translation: CASSHGTGPYEQYF.

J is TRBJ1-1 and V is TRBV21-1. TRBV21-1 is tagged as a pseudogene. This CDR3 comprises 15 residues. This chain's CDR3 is CASSKVRVMNTEAFF. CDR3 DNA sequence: TGTGCCAGCAGCAAAGTCCGGGTCATGAACACTGAAGCTTTCTTT.

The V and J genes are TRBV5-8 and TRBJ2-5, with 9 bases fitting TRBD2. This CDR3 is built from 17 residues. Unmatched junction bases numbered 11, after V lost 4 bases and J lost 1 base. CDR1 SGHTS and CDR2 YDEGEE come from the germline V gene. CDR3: CASSPGMAGGVQETQYF. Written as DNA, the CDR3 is TGTGCCAGCAGCCCTGGCATGGCGGGGGGGGTCCAAGAGACCCAGTACTTC.

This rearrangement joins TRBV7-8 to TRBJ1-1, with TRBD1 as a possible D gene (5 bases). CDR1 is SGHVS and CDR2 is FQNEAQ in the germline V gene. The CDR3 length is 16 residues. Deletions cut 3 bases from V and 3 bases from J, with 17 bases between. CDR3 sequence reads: CASSLAGGVLYTEAFF. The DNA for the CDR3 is TGTGCCAGCAGCTTGGCCGGGGGGGTGTTGTACACTGAAGCTTTCTTT. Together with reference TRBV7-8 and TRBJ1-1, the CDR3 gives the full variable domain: GAGVSQSPRYKVAKRGQDVALRCDPISGHVSLFWYQQALGQGPEFLTYFQNEAQLDKSGLPSDRFFAERPEGSVSTLKIQRTQQEDSAVYLCASSLAGGVLYTEAFFGQGTRLTVV.

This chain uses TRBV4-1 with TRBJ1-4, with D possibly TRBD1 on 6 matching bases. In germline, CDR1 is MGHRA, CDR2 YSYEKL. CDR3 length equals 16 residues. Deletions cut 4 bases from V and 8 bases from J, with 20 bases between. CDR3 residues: CASSPPRAGAREKLFF. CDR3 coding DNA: TGCGCCAGCAGCCCCCCAAGGGCGGGGGCAAGAGAAAAACTGTTTTTT.

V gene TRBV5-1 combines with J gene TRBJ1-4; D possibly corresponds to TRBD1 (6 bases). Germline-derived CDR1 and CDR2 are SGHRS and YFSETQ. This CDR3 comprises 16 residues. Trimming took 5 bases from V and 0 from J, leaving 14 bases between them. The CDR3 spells CASRTGQPSTNEKLFF. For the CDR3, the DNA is TGCGCCAGCAGGACTGGACAGCCATCAACTAATGAAAAACTGTTTTTT.

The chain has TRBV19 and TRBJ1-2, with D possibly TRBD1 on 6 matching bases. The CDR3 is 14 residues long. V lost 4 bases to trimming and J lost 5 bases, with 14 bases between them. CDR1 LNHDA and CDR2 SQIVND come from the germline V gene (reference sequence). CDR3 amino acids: CASSSSRGQYGYTF. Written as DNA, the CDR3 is TGTGCCAGTAGTAGTTCCAGGGGACAATATGGCTACACCTTC.

CDR3 sequence: CASSIGTGEQYF. The CDR3 DNA is TGTGCCAGCAGCATAGGGACAGGGGAACAGTACTTC. The rearrangement joins TRBV11-2 to TRBJ2-7, with 10 bases that match TRBD1. This CDR3 is built from 12 residues. Germline V gives CDR1 SGHAT, CDR2 FQNNGV. After removal of 5 bases from V and 10 bases from J, the junction contained 5 bases not matched to a gene.